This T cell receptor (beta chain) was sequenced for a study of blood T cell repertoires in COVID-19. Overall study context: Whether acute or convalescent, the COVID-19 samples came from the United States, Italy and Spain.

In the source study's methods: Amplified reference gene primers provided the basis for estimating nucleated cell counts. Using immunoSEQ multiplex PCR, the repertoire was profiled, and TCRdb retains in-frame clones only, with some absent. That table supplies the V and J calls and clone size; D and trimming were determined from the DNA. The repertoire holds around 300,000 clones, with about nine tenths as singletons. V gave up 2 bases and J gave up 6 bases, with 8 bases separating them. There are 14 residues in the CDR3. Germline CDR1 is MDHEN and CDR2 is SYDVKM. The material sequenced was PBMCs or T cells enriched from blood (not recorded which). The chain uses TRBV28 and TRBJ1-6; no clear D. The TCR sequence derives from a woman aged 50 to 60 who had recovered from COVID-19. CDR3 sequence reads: CASSLEAINSPLHF. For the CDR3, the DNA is TGTGCCAGCAGTTTAGAGGCTATTAATTCACCCCTCCACTTT.